This T cell receptor beta chain was identified during a study of blood T cell repertoires in COVID-19. Study context: Samples of COVID-19 (acute and convalescent) were obtained from the United States, Italy and Spain. T cells, B-cell-depleted T cells, or PBMCs provided the cDNA or gDNA that served as material.

In the study's own analysis: Reference gene primer amplification yielded estimated nucleated cell counts. The data were produced by immunoSEQ multiplex PCR, yet TCRdb's version contains in-frame clones alone and is incomplete. The DNA gave D and trimming, while V, J and clone size come from that table. Of some 14,000 clones listed, around four fifths are singletons. Germline V CDR1 and CDR2: MNHEY, SVGAGI. V was clipped by 4 bases and J by 6 bases; unmatched bases: 2. The CDR3 spans 14 residues. The chain links TRBV6-5 to TRBJ2-1, with 11 bases lining up with TRBD2. This receptor was identified in a woman aged 55-69 years with acute or convalescent COVID-19. The sequenced sample was peripheral blood. For the CDR3, the DNA is TGTGCCAGCAGTTTTAGCGGGGGGGGCAATGAGCAGTTCTTC. Its protein product is CASSFSGGGNEQFF.